These T cell receptor beta chains were read from a single sample in a study of T cells in Graves' hyperthyroidism and ophthalmopathy. TCRdb independently ran MiXCR on the multiplex PCR reads; one entry per CDR3 protein. In the table there are roughly 300,000 distinct CDR3 sequences, around 14% of which are singletons. The specimen sequenced was blood. The receptors shown here come from a woman in her thirties with Graves' hyperthyroidism. The CDR3 runs from the conserved cysteine through the conserved F or W. A D gene is named only where the DNA matches it firmly. Some rows have no size entry. The others give once, few or many, or a class for an expanded clone.

j_call d_call v_call clone_size cdr3_nt cdr3_aa
TRBJ1-1 - TRBV6-2/TRBV6-3 many TGTGCCAGCAGTGATATGACACAGAACACTGAAGCTTTCTTT CASSDMTQNTEAFF
TRBJ2-5 - TRBV28 many TGTGCCAGCAGTTTATATGAGACCCAGTACTTC CASSLYETQYF
TRBJ2-5 TRBD1 TRBV15 few TGTGCCACCAGCAGGGACAGGGGTCTACAAGAGACCCAGTACTTC CATSRDRGLQETQYF
TRBJ2-7 - TRBV12-3/TRBV12-4 few TGTGCCAGCAGTTTGTCCCTGGTAGTCGGGGGCCGTGAGCAGTACTTC CASSLSLVVGGREQYF
TRBJ2-2 - TRBV2 - TGTGCCAGCCAGACAGACAACACCGGGGAGCTGTTTTTT CASQTDNTGELFF
TRBJ2-5 TRBD1 TRBV5-5 - TGTGCCAGCAGCTTGGTGTTGGTCAGGGGGCAAGAGACCCAGTACTTC CASSLVLVRGQETQYF
TRBJ2-5 - TRBV4-1 - TGCGCCAGCAGCCAAGTCCTTCAAGAGACCCAGTACTTC CASSQVLQETQYF
TRBJ1-2 - TRBV6-2/TRBV6-3 many TGTGCCAGCACGCCACGAACCGGGACATATAACTATGGCTACACCTTC CASTPRTGTYNYGYTF
TRBJ2-2 TRBD2 TRBV7-2 many TGTGCCAGCAGCTTAGTGGTTATAAGCGGGAGGCGTCGCACCGGGGAGCTGTTTTTT CASSLVVISGRRRTGELFF
TRBJ1-1 TRBD1 TRBV28 many TGTGCCAGCAGTCCAAGGACAGGGATGAACACTGAAGCTTTCTTT CASSPRTGMNTEAFF
TRBJ2-4 - TRBV20-1 - TGCAGTGCTAGTAGGGGAGGCGAAAACATTCAGTACTTC CSASRGGENIQYF
TRBJ1-1 TRBD1 TRBV6-1 - TGTGCCAGCAGTCCTCAGGGGGGGGGTGACACTGAAGCTTTCTTT CASSPQGGGDTEAFF
TRBJ2-2 TRBD2 TRBV2 many TGTGCCAGCAGACCCACTAGCGGGGGCACCGGGGAGCTGTTTTTT CASRPTSGGTGELFF
TRBJ2-1 - TRBV5-6 many TGTGCCAGCAGCTTGGCCGCAGGGGGGAAGCAGTTCTTC CASSLAAGGKQFF
TRBJ2-5 TRBD1 TRBV5-4 few TGTGCCAGCAGCCCGAGGGGACAGGGGAAGGAGACCCAGTACTTC CASSPRGQGKETQYF
TRBJ2-3 - TRBV28 many TGTGCCAGCAGTGGAGCGGGCACAGATACGCAGTATTTT CASSGAGTDTQYF
TRBJ2-7 TRBD1 TRBV29-1 few TGCAGCGTTTTGACAGGGGGCTTCTACGAGCAGTACTTC CSVLTGGFYEQYF
TRBJ2-5 - TRBV6-1 - TGTGCCAGCAGAAACATTATCATCCTAGGGGAGACCCAGTACTTC CASRNIIILGETQYF
TRBJ1-5 - TRBV5-5 - TGTGCCAGCAGCTTGGGGCCAGCGAATCAGCCCCAGCATTTT CASSLGPANQPQHF
TRBJ1-6 - TRBV20-1 - TGCAGTGCTAGAGATGCGCAGGGCTATAATTCACCCCTCCACTTT CSARDAQGYNSPLHF
TRBJ2-7 TRBD2 TRBV7-9 - TGTGCCAGCAGTGATCCTAGCGGGACGCGCGAGCAGTACTTC CASSDPSGTREQYF
TRBJ1-2 TRBD1 TRBV29-1 few TGCAGCGTTGAAGAGTTCCTAGGGGACAGGGTGGAGTATGGCTACACCTTC CSVEEFLGDRVEYGYTF
TRBJ1-1 - TRBV12-3/TRBV12-4 many TGTGCCAGCAGTTCCCCCGGGGGATGGACTGAAGCTTTCTTT CASSSPGGWTEAFF